The 27 T cell receptor beta chains reported below all come from one sample, sequenced in a study of radiotherapy plus CTLA-4 blockade in lung cancer. Only in-frame clones appear in the TCRdb table, and some are missing; sequencing was by immunoSEQ multiplex PCR. The sample yields roughly 88,000 clones, 83% seen once. The sequencing used peripheral blood, collected from a patient treated with radiotherapy plus ipilimumab. These TCRs come from a human donor with non-small cell lung cancer who had stable disease on radiotherapy plus ipilimumab.

The V and J genes are TRBV10-3 and TRBJ1-5; D is undetermined. The length of the CDR3 is 14 residues. Trimming stripped 5 bases from V and 0 bases from J, with 8 bases between. Germline values: CDR1 ENHRY, CDR2 SYGVKD. CDR3 amino acids: CAISPATSNQPQHF. The CDR3 DNA reads TGTGCCATCAGTCCAGCTACTAGCAATCAGCCCCAGCATTTT.

The chain employs TRBV6-6 and TRBJ1-3; D not resolved. CDR1 and CDR2 (germline): MNHNY, SVGAGI (reference sequence). This CDR3 is built from 15 residues. The V gene lost 0 bases and the J gene lost 1 base, with 7 bases spanning the gap. CDR3 sequence: CASSYSIVSGNTIYF. CDR3 bases: TGTGCCAGCAGTTACTCGATCGTTTCTGGAAACACCATATATTTT.

The chain combines TRBV5-4 with TRBJ2-1; D might be TRBD2 (7 bases). The V end lost 3 bases, the J end lost 12 bases, and 25 bases lay between the germline ends. Germline CDR1 SGHNT, CDR2 YYREEE (reference sequence). This CDR3 has 16 amino acids. The CDR3: CASSCSGGGGGGRQFF. The CDR3 DNA reads as TGTGCCAGCAGCTGCTCTGGAGGTGGAGGGGGGGGTCGGCAGTTCTTC.

The chain recombines TRBV18 with TRBJ1-1, with TRBD1 matching over 9 bases. From germline, CDR1 is KGHSH and CDR2 LQKENI. The CDR3 has 15 amino acids. V lost 4 bases to trimming and J lost 1 base; unmatched junction nucleotides: 4. CDR3 in DNA: TGTGCCAGCTCACTCGGGACAGGGTCGAACACTGAAGCTTTCTTT. It encodes CASSLGTGSNTEAFF.

This chain uses TRBV2 with TRBJ1-3; possible D gene TRBD1, 5 bases. This CDR3 comprises 14 residues. V was pared by 4 bases and J by 0 bases, with 7 bases between. The germline V gene has CDR1 SNHLY and CDR2 FYNNEI. CDR3 in amino acids: CASSGGNSGNTIYF. The CDR3 coding sequence is TGTGCCAGCAGTGGGGGGAACTCTGGAAACACCATATATTTT. The variable domain in full, completed from reference TRBV2 and TRBJ1-3, reads EPEVTQTPSHQVTQMGQEVILRCVPISNHLYFYWYRQILGQKVEFLVSFYNNEISEKSEIFDDQFSVERPDGSNFTLKIRSTKLEDSAMYFCASSGGNSGNTIYFGEGSWLTVV.

This clone was found once. V is TRBV5-5 and J is TRBJ1-2, with TRBD1 as a possible D gene (6 bases). V dropped 1 base and J dropped 4 bases, with 17 bases sitting between them. CDR3 length: 16 residues. CDR1 is SGHKS and CDR2 is YYEKEE in the germline V gene (reference sequence). The CDR3 is CASSLPLGGRSYGYTF. The CDR3 DNA is TGTGCCAGCAGCTTGCCCTTAGGGGGAAGGAGCTATGGCTACACCTTC.

This rearrangement joins TRBV28 to TRBJ2-5; the D gene could be TRBD1 or TRBD2 (5 bases each). TRBJ2-7 matches the DNA end more closely, so the J call is doubtful. Germline assignment: CDR1 MDHEN and CDR2 SYDVKM. This CDR3 comprises 12 residues. The CDR3 nucleotides read TGTGCCAGCAGTGGGGGTGCCTACGAGCAGTACTTC. It codes for CASSGGAYEQYF.

The V and J genes are TRBV28 and TRBJ1-5; 10 nucleotides agree with TRBD1. CDR3 length: 15 amino acids. Germline CDR1 MDHEN, CDR2 SYDVKM. V lost 3 bases to trimming and J lost 7 bases; unmatched junction nucleotides: 6. CDR3 sequence: CASSLAGTGDQPQHF. In DNA, the CDR3 is TGTGCCAGCAGTTTGGCCGGGACAGGGGACCAGCCCCAGCATTTT. The variable domain in full, completed from reference TRBV28 and TRBJ1-5, reads DVKVTQSSRYLVKRTGEKVFLECVQDMDHENMFWYRQDPGLGLRLIYFSYDVKMKEKGDIPEGYSVSREKKERFSLILESASTNQTSMYLCASSLAGTGDQPQHFGDGTRLSIL.

This clone was found a few times. The chain uses TRBV5-1 and TRBJ2-1, with 9 bases matching TRBD2. Trimming took 5 bases from V and 4 from J; bases not matched to a gene: 4. Germline-derived CDR1 and CDR2 are SGHRS and YFSETQ. This CDR3 has 14 amino acids. CDR3 bases: TGCGCCAGCAGGCCGACTAGCGGTTACAATGAGCAGTTCTTC. Protein sequence: CASRPTSGYNEQFF. Using reference TRBV5-1 and TRBJ2-1 for the parts outside the CDR3, the full variable domain is KAGVTQTPRYLIKTRGQQVTLSCSPISGHRSVSWYQQTPGQGLQFLFEYFSETQRNKGNFPGRFSGRQFSNSRSEMNVSTLELGDSALYLCASRPTSGYNEQFFGPGTRLTVL.

This clone came up a few times. The V call is TRBV7-2, the J call TRBJ1-6; 7 bases match TRBD1. This CDR3 comprises 14 residues. Trimming took 4 bases from V and 4 from J; bases not matched to a gene: 1. CDR1 is SGHTA, CDR2 FQGNSA, per germline. This CDR3 reads CASSSGQYNSPLHF. In nucleotides, the CDR3 is TGTGCCAGCAGCTCGGGACAGTATAATTCACCCCTCCACTTT. Full variable domain (missing parts from reference TRBV7-2 and TRBJ1-6): GAGVSQSPSNKVTEKGKDVELRCDPISGHTALYWYRQSLGQGLEFLIYFQGNSAPDKSGLPSDRFSAERTGGSVSTLTIQRTQQEDSAVYLCASSSGQYNSPLHFGNGTRLTVT.

The chain employs TRBV7-2 and TRBJ2-5, with 8 bases matching TRBD1. V shed 5 bases and J 6 bases; nucleotides not matched to a gene: 8. The germline gives CDR1 SGHTA, CDR2 FQGNSA. The CDR3 is 14 amino acids. CDR3 residues: CASSHLTGGKTQYF. The CDR3 DNA reads TGTGCCAGCAGCCACCTCACAGGGGGAAAGACCCAGTACTTC.

The chain links TRBV10-3 to TRBJ2-7, with D possibly matching TRBD1 (5 bases). Trimming took off 4 bases at V and 2 bases at J, with 6 bases between the two ends. The germline CDR1 and CDR2 sequences are ENHRY and SYGVKD. This CDR3 has 12 amino acids. The DNA for the CDR3 is TGTGCCATCAGTGCACAGGCCTACGAGCAGTACTTC. Translation: CAISAQAYEQYF.

The rearrangement uses TRBV6-1 and TRBJ1-4; D perhaps matches TRBD1 (6 bases). Trimming removed 7 bases from V and 5 bases from J, with 14 bases in between. This CDR3 has 14 amino acids. CDR1 is MNHNS and CDR2 is SASEGT in the germline V gene. CDR3 in DNA: TGTGCCAGCACCTACGACAGGAACAATGAAAAACTGTTTTTT. Protein sequence: CASTYDRNNEKLFF.

J is TRBJ2-2 and V is TRBV5-1; no reliable D call. Trimming took 1 base from V and 0 from J, leaving 4 bases between them. Per germline, CDR1 SGHRS and CDR2 YFSETQ. This CDR3 region has 14 residues. The CDR3 is CASSLTANTGELFF. CDR3 DNA: TGCGCCAGCAGCTTGACAGCGAACACCGGGGAGCTGTTTTTT.

The chain recombines TRBV2 with TRBJ1-4; 8 bases map to TRBD1. Germline V lookup: CDR1 SNHLY, CDR2 FYNNEI. This CDR3 is 15 amino acids long. V lost 5 bases and J lost 5; bases outside the gene matches: 7. CDR3 in amino acids: CASSYDRGPNEKLFF. The CDR3 DNA reads as TGTGCCAGCAGTTACGACAGGGGCCCAAATGAAAAACTGTTTTTT. The complete variable domain, with remaining parts taken from reference TRBV2 and TRBJ1-4, reads EPEVTQTPSHQVTQMGQEVILRCVPISNHLYFYWYRQILGQKVEFLVSFYNNEISEKSEIFDDQFSVERPDGSNFTLKIRSTKLEDSAMYFCASSYDRGPNEKLFFGSGTQLSVL.

The chain recombines TRBV5-1 with TRBJ2-3; unclear D gene. Germline V gene sequence: CDR1 SGHRS, CDR2 YFSETQ. CDR3 length: 15 amino acids. The V end was cut by 3 bases, the J end by 5 bases, with 16 bases between. The CDR3 sequence: CASSSRLGIGDTQYF. The CDR3 region has the DNA TGCGCCAGCAGCTCTCGGTTGGGGATAGGAGATACGCAGTATTTT.

V usage is TRBV5-4 and J usage is TRBJ2-7; TRBD2 agrees at 13 bases. Per germline, CDR1 SGHNT and CDR2 YYREEE (reference sequence). This CDR3 is built from 16 residues. J was trimmed by 1 base and V by 4 bases; bases with no gene match: 5. The CDR3 region is CASSLPGLAGSYEQYF. Here the CDR3 DNA reads TGTGCCAGCAGCCTTCCGGGACTAGCGGGGTCCTACGAGCAGTACTTC.

The rearrangement joins TRBV29-1 to TRBJ2-6, with 9 nucleotides matching TRBD1. CDR1 is SQVTM, CDR2 ANQGSEA, per germline. CDR3 length equals 13 residues. The CDR3 sequence is CGTGIPGANVLTF. The CDR3 DNA reads as TGCGGGACAGGGATCCCTGGGGCCAACGTCCTGACTTTC.

The V call is TRBV9, the J call TRBJ1-2, with D perhaps TRBD1 (6 bases). V was pared by 0 bases and J by 4 bases, with 16 bases between. This CDR3 has 16 amino acids. Per germline, CDR1 SGDLS and CDR2 YYNGEE. The CDR3 sequence: CASSVEPGVQAYGYTF. CDR3 DNA: TGTGCCAGCAGCGTAGAGCCAGGGGTCCAGGCCTATGGCTACACCTTC.

The rearrangement uses TRBV5-8 and TRBJ2-3; D possibly matches TRBD1 or TRBD2 (5 bases each). V dropped 0 bases and J dropped 3 bases, with 11 bases sitting between them. This CDR3 region has 15 residues. Looked up from germline, CDR1 is SGHTS and CDR2 is YDEGEE. CDR3 sequence: CASSLGGRRTDTQYF. CDR3 nucleotide sequence: TGTGCCAGCAGCTTGGGGGGACGTCGAACAGATACGCAGTATTTT.

The rearrangement uses TRBV15 and TRBJ2-7; 8 nucleotides line up with TRBD2. Trimming at V came to 3 bases and at J to 4 bases, leaving 14 bases not matched to a gene. CDR1 is LNHNV, CDR2 YYDKDF, per germline (reference sequence). CDR3 size: 17 residues. The CDR3 region is CATSRGFDSGKGYEQYF. The CDR3 DNA reads as TGTGCCACCAGCAGGGGTTTTGATAGCGGGAAAGGGTACGAGCAGTACTTC. Full variable domain (missing parts from reference TRBV15 and TRBJ2-7): DAMVIQNPRYQVTQFGKPVTLSCSQTLNHNVMYWYQQKSSQAPKLLFHYYDKDFNNEADTPDNFQSRRPNTSFCFLDIRSPGLGDTAMYLCATSRGFDSGKGYEQYFGPGTRLTVT.

The rearrangement joins TRBV5-4 to TRBJ2-2; D not resolved. CDR1 and CDR2 from the germline V gene are SGHNT and YYREEE (reference sequence). The length of the CDR3 is 16 residues. V lost 7 bases, J lost 0 bases, and 16 bases lay in between. CDR3 DNA sequence: TGTGCCAGCTCAAAGACTGTTTTAACGAACACCGGGGAGCTGTTTTTT. It codes for CASSKTVLTNTGELFF. Looking up the rest from reference TRBV5-4 and TRBJ2-2 gives the full variable domain: ETGVTQSPTHLIKTRGQQVTLRCSSQSGHNTVSWYQQALGQGPQFIFQYYREEENGRGNFPPRFSGLQFPNYSSELNVNALELDDSALYLCASSKTVLTNTGELFFGEGSRLTVL.

This clone was detected a few times. The chain uses TRBV2 and TRBJ1-6; TRBD1 aligns across 10 bases. The ends lost 9 bases at V and 8 bases at J; junction bases unmatched: 4. Germline loops: CDR1 SNHLY, CDR2 FYNNEI. This CDR3 region has 13 residues. CDR3 nucleotides: TGTGCCAGGAATGGACAGGGGGATTCACCCCTCCACTTT. It is translated as CARNGQGDSPLHF.

The gene calls are TRBV2 and TRBJ2-2; maybe TRBD1 (5 bases). CDR3 size: 13 residues. Per the germline V gene, CDR1 is SNHLY and CDR2 is FYNNEI. CDR3 region: CASSDNDPGELFF. CDR3 bases: TGTGCTTCTTCGGACAATGACCCCGGGGAGCTGTTTTTT.

This clone was seen a few times. The V gene is TRBV11-2, the J gene TRBJ2-5; no clear D. Trimming pared 7 bases from V and 4 bases from J, leaving 16 bases between. The CDR3 covers 14 residues. Per germline, CDR1 SGHAT and CDR2 FQNNGV. CDR3 bases: TGTGCCAGCACCCGGTCGGTCCTACTAGAGACCCAGTACTTC. This encodes CASTRSVLLETQYF.

This clone was counted between two and nine times. The chain has TRBV5-4 and TRBJ2-4; D may be TRBD1 or TRBD2 (5 bases each). The germline CDR1 and CDR2 sequences are SGHNT and YYREEE (reference sequence). The CDR3 has 12 residues. V lost 2 bases to trimming and J lost 6 bases, with 6 bases between them. CDR3 bases: TGTGCCAGCAGCTTCGGGGCAAACATTCAGTACTTC. Translated: CASSFGANIQYF.

The CDR3 is CASSLLGGSNYEQYF. DNA of the CDR3: TGCGCCAGCAGCTTGTTGGGGGGCAGCAACTACGAGCAGTACTTC. The chain recombines TRBV5-1 with TRBJ2-7, with D possibly called TRBD1 or TRBD2 (6 bases each). Per the germline V gene, CDR1 is SGHRS and CDR2 is YFSETQ. Trimming took 1 base from V and 3 from J, leaving 14 bases between them. The CDR3 covers 15 residues.